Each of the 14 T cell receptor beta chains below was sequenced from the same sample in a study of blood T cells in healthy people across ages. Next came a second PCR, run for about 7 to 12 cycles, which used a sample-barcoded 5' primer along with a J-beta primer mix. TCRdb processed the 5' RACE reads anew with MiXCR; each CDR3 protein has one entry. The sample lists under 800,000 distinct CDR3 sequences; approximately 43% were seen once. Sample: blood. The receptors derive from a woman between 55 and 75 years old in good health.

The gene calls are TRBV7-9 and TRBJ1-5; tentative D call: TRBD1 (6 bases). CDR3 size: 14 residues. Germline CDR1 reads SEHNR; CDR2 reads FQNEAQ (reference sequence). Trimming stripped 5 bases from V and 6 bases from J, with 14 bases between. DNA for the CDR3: TGTGCCAGCAGCCGAGGGGGGGTGGGTCAGCCCCAGCATTTT. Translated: CASSRGGVGQPQHF.

The CDR3 region is CASSQQETGGETQYF. The CDR3 region has the DNA TGCGCCAGCAGCCAGCAGGAGACAGGGGGAGAGACCCAGTACTTC. V usage is TRBV4-3 and J usage is TRBJ2-5, with 9 positions matching TRBD1. Germline CDR1 is LGHNA and CDR2 is YSLEER. With 3 bases clipped from V and 4 bases from J, the junction kept 6 bases outside the gene matches. This CDR3 is 15 amino acids long.

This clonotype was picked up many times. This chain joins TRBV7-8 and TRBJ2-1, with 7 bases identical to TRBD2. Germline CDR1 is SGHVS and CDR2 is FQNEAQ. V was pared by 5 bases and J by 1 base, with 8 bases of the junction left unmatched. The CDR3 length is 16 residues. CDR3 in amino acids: CASSQGGLASYNEQFF. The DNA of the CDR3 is TGTGCCAGCAGCCAGGGAGGGCTAGCGTCCTACAATGAGCAGTTCTTC. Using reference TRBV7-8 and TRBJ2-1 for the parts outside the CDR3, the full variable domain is GAGVSQSPRYKVAKRGQDVALRCDPISGHVSLFWYQQALGQGPEFLTYFQNEAQLDKSGLPSDRFFAERPEGSVSTLKIQRTQQEDSAVYLCASSQGGLASYNEQFFGPGTRLTVL.

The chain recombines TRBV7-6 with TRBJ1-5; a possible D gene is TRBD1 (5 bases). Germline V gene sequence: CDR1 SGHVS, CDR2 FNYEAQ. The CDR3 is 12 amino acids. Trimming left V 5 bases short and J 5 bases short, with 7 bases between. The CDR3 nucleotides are TGTGCCAGCAGCGGCAGGGATCAGCCCCAGCATTTT. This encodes CASSGRDQPQHF. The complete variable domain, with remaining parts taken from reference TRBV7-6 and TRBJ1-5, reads GAGVSQSPRYKVTKRGQDVALRCDPISGHVSLYWYRQALGQGPEFLTYFNYEAQQDKSGLPNDRFSAERPEGSISTLTIQRTEQRDSAMYRCASSGRDQPQHFGDGTRLSIL.

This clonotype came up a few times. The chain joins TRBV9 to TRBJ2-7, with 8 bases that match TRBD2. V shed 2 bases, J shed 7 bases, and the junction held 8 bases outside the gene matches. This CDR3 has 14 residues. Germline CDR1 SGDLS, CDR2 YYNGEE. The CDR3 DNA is TGTGCCAGCAGCGTGGGAGCGGGAGACGATGAGCAGTACTTC. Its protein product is CASSVGAGDDEQYF.

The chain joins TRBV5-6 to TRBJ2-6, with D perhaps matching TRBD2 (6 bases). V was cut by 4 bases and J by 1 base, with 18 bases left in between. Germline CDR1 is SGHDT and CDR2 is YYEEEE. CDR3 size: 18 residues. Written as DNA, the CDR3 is TGTGCCAGCAGCACGTCGGGGAGGTACCCTTCTGGGGCCAACGTCCTGACTTTC. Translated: CASSTSGRYPSGANVLTF.

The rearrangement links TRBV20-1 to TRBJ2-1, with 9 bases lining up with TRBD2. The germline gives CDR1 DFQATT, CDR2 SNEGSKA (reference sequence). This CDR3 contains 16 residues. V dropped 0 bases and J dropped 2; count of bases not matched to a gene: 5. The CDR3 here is CSARDRASGAYNEQFF. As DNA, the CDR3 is TGCAGTGCTAGAGATCGGGCTAGCGGGGCCTACAATGAGCAGTTCTTC.

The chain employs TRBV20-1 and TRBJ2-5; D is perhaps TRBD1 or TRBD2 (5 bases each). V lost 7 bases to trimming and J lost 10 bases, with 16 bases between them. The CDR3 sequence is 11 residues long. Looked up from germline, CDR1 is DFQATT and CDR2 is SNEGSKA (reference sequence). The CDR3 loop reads CSVRDLSVQYF. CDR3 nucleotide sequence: TGCAGTGTTAGGGACCTCTCGGTCCAGTACTTC.

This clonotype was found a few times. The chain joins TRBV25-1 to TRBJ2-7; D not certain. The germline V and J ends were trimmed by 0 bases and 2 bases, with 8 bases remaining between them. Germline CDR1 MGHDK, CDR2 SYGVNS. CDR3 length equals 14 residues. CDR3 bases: TGTGCCAGCAGTGAATATGGGGAAACCTACGAGCAGTACTTC. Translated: CASSEYGETYEQYF.

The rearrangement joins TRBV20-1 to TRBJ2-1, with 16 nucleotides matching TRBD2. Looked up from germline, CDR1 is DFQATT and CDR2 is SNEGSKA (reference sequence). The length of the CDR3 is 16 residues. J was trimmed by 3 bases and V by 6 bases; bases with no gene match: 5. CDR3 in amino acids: CSAPGTSGRVYNEQFF. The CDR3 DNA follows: TGCAGTGCCCCCGGGACTAGCGGGAGGGTCTACAATGAGCAGTTCTTC.

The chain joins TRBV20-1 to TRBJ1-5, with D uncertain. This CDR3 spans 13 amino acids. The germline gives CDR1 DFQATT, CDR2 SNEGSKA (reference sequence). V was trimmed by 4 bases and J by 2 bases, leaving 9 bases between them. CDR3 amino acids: CSAIGSGNQPQHF. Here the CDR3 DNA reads TGCAGTGCTATTGGTTCGGGCAATCAGCCCCAGCATTTT.

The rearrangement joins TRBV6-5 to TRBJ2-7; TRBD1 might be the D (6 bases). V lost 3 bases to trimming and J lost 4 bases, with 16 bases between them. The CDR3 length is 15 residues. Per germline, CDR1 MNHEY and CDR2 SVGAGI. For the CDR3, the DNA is TGTGCCAGCAGTTATGCCGGGGCCAGGGGTTACGAGCAGTACTTC. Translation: CASSYAGARGYEQYF.

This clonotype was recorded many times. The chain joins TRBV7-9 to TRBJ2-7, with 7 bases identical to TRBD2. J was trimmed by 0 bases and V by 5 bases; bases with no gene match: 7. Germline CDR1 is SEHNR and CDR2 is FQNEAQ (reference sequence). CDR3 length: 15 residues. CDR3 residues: CASSPGRAFSYEQYF. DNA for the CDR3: TGTGCCAGCAGCCCTGGGAGGGCCTTCTCCTACGAGCAGTACTTC.

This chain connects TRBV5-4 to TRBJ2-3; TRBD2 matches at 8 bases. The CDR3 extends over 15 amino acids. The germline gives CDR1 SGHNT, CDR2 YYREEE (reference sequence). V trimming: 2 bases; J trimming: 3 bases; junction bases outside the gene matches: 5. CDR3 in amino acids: CASSFKSGGTDTQYF. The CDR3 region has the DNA TGTGCCAGCAGCTTTAAGAGCGGGGGAACAGATACGCAGTATTTT. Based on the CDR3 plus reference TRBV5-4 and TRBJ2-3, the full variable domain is ETGVTQSPTHLIKTRGQQVTLRCSSQSGHNTVSWYQQALGQGPQFIFQYYREEENGRGNFPPRFSGLQFPNYSSELNVNALELDDSALYLCASSFKSGGTDTQYFGPGTRLTVL.